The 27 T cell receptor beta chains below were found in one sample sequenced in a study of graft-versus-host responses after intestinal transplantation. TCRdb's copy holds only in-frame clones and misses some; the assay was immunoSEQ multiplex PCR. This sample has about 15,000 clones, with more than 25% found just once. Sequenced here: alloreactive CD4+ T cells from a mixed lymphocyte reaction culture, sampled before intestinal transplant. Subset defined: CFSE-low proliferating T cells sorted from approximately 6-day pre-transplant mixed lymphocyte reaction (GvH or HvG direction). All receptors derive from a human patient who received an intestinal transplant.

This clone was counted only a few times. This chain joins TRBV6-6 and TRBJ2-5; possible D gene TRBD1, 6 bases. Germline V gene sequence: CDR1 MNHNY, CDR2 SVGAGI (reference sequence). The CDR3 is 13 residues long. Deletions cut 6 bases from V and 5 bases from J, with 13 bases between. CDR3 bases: TGTGCCAGCAGCAACAGGGTTTGGGAGACCCAGTACTTC. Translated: CASSNRVWETQYF.

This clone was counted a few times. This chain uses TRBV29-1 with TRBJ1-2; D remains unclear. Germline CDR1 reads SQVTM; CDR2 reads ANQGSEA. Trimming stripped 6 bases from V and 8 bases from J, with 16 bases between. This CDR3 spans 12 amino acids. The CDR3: CSVPGGQRGYTF. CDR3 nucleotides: TGCAGCGTCCCCGGAGGCCAGAGAGGCTACACCTTC.

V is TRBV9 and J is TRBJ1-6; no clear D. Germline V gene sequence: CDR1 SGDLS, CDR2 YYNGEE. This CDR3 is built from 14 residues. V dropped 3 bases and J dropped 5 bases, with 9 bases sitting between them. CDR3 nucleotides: TGTGCCAGCAGCGAGAACAGAAATAATTCACCCCTCCACTTT. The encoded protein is CASSENRNNSPLHF.

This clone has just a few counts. The CDR3 region has the DNA TGTGCCAGCAGCCGACAGACCTCAGGGGGCCGGGAAAAACTGTTTTTT. Its translation is CASSRQTSGGREKLFF. The rearrangement links TRBV13 to TRBJ1-4, with 8 bases matching TRBD1. The CDR3 has 16 amino acids. J lost 8 bases, V lost 5 bases, and 13 bases had no gene match. CDR1 and CDR2 from the germline V gene are PRHDT and FYEKMQ (reference sequence).

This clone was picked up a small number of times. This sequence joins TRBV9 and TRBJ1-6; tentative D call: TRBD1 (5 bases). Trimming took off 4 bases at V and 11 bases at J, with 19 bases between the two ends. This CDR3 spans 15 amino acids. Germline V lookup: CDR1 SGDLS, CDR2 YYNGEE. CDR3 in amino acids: CASSSQGTGRPPLHF. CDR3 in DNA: TGTGCCAGCAGCTCCCAAGGGACGGGCCGGCCACCCCTCCACTTT.

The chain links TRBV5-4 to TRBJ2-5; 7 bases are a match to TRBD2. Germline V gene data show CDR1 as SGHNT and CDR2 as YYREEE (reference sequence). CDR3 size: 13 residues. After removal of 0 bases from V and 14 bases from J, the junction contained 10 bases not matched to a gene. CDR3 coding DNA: TGTGCCAGCAGCTTGGAGGGACGCGGGGGTTTTTACTTC. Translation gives CASSLEGRGGFYF.

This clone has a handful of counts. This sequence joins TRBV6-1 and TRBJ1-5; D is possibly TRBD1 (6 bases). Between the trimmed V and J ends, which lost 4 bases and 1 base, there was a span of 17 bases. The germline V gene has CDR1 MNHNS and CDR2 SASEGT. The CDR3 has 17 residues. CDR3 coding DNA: TGTGCCAGCAGTGGCCTTAGAGGGGGGTTAAGCAATCAGCCCCAGCATTTT. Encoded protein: CASSGLRGGLSNQPQHF.

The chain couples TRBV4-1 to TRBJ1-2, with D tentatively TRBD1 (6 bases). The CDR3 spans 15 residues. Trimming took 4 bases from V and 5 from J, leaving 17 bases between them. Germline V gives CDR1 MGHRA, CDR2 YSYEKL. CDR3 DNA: TGCGCCAGCAGCCGGATCGCCGGGACACTGTATGGCTACACCTTC. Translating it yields CASSRIAGTLYGYTF.

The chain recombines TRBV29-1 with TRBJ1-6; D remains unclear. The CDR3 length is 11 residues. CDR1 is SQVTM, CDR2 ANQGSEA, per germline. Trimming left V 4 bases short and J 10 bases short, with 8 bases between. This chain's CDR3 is CSVGVDSPLHF. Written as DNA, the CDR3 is TGCAGCGTTGGGGTAGACTCACCCCTCCACTTT. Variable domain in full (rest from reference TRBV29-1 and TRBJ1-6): SAVISQKPSRDICQRGTSLTIQCQVDSQVTMMFWYRQQPGQSLTLIATANQGSEATYESGFVIDKFPISRPNLTFSTLTVSNMSPEDSSIYLCSVGVDSPLHFGNGTRLTVT.

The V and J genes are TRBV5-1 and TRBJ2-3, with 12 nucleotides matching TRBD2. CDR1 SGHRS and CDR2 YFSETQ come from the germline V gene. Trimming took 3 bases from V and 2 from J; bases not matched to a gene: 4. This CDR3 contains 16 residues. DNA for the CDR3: TGCGCCAGCAGCTCCCCTAGCGGGAGGGCCACAGATACGCAGTATTTT. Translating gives CASSSPSGRATDTQYF.

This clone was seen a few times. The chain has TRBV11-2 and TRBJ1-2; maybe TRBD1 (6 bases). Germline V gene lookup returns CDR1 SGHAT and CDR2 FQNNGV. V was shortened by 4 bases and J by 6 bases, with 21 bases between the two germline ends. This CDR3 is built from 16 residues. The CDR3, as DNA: TGTGCCAGCAGCTCCCGACCTGGGAGGGGACACGATGGCTACACCTTC. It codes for CASSSRPGRGHDGYTF.

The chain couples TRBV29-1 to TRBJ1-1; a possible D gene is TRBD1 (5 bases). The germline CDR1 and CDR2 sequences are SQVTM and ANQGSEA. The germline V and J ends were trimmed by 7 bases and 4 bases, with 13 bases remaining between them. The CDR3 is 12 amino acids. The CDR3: CSARRGGTEAFF. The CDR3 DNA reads TGCAGCGCCAGAAGGGGAGGCACTGAAGCTTTCTTT.

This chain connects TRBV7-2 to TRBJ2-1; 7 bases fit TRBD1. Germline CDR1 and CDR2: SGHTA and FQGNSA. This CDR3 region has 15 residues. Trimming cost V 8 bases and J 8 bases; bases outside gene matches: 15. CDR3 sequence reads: CASGSHTGVGYEQFF. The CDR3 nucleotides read TGTGCCAGCGGATCTCATACAGGGGTAGGCTATGAGCAGTTCTTC.

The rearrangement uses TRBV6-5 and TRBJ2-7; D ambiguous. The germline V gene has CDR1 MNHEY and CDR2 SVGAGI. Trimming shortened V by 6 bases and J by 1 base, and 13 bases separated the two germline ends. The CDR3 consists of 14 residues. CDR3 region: CASSWQDGSYEQYF. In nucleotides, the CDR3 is TGTGCCAGCAGCTGGCAGGACGGATCCTACGAGCAGTACTTC.

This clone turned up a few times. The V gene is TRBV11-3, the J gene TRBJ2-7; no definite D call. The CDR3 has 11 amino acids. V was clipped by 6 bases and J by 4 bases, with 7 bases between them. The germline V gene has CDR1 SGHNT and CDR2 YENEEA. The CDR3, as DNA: TGTGCCAGCAGTCACCTATACGAGCAGTACTTC. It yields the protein CASSHLYEQYF.

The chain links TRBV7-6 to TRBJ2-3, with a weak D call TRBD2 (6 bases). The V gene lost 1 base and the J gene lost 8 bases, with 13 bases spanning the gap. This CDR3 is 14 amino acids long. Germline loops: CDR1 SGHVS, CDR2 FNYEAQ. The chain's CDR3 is CASSLELATPTQYF. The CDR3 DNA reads TGTGCCAGCAGCTTAGAACTAGCTACCCCTACGCAGTATTTT.

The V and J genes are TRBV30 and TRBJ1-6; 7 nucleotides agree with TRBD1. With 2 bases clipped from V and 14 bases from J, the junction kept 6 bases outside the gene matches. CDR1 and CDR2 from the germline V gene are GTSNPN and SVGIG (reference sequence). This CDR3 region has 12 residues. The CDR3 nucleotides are TGTGCCTGGAGTCCAGGGGGGTTTACCCTCCACTTT. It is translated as CAWSPGGFTLHF. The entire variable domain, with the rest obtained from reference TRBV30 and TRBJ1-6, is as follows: SQTIHQWPATLVQPVGSPLSLECTVEGTSNPNLYWYRQAAGRGLQLLFYSVGIGQISSEVPQNLSASRPQDRQFILSSKKLLLSDSGFYLCAWSPGGFTLHFGNGTRLTVT.

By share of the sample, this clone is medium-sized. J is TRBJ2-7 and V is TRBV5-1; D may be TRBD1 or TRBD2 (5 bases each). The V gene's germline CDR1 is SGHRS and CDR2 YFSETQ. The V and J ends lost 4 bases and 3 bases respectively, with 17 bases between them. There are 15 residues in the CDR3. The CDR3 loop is CASSGNGATYYEQYF. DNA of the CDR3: TGCGCCAGCAGCGGTAACGGGGCGACCTACTACGAGCAGTACTTC. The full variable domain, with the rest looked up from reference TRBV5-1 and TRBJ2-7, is KAGVTQTPRYLIKTRGQQVTLSCSPISGHRSVSWYQQTPGQGLQFLFEYFSETQRNKGNFPGRFSGRQFSNSRSEMNVSTLELGDSALYLCASSGNGATYYEQYFGPGTRLTVT.

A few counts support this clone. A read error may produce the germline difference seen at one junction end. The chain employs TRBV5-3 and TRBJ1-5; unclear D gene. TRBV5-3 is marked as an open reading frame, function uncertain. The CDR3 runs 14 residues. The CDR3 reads CASSLGPTNQPQHF. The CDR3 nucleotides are TGTGCCAGCAGCTTGGGCCCGACTAATCAGCCCCAGCATTTT.

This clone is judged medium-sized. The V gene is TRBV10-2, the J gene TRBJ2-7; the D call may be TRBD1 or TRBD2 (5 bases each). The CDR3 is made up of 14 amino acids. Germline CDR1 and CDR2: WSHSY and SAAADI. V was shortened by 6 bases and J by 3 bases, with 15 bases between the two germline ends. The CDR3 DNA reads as TGCGCCAGCAGCGGGGACCGCCCGTTCTACGAGCAGTACTTC. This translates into CASSGDRPFYEQYF.

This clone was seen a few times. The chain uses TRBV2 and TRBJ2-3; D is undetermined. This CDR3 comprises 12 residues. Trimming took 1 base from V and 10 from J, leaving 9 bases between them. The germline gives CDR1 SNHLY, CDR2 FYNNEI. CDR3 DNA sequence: TGTGCCAGCAGTGAAGGGACCGCCGCGCAGTATTTT. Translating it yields CASSEGTAAQYF. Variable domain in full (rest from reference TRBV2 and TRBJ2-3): EPEVTQTPSHQVTQMGQEVILRCVPISNHLYFYWYRQILGQKVEFLVSFYNNEISEKSEIFDDQFSVERPDGSNFTLKIRSTKLEDSAMYFCASSEGTAAQYFGPGTRLTVL.

In DNA form, the CDR3 reads TGTGCCAGCAGTGAATGGGCGGGCTATGGCTACACCTTC. Its protein product is CASSEWAGYGYTF. This sequence joins TRBV6-5 and TRBJ1-2; D not resolved. CDR1 is MNHEY and CDR2 is SVGAGI in the germline V gene. V dropped 5 bases and J dropped 4 bases, with 11 bases sitting between them. This CDR3 has 13 amino acids.

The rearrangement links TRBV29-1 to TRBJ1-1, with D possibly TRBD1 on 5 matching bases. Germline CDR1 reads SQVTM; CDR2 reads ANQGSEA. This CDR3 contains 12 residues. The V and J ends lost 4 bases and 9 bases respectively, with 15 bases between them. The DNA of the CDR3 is TGCAGCGTTGGGCAGGACAAGCTACAAGCTTTCTTT. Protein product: CSVGQDKLQAFF.

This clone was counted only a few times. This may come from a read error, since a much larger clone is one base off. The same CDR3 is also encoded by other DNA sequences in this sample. DNA of the CDR3: TGTGCCAGCAGCTTGGGGAACTATAATTCACCCCTCCACTTT. It encodes CASSLGNYNSPLHF. The chain is built from TRBV11-1 and TRBJ1-6; D is ambiguous. Trimming removed 3 bases at V and 3 bases at J, with 6 bases between. Germline-derived CDR1 and CDR2 are SGHAT and FQDESV (reference sequence). The CDR3 runs 14 residues.

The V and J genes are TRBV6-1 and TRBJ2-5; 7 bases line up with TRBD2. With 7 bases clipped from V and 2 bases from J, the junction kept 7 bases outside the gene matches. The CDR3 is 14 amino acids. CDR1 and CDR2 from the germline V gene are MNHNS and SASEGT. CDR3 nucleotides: TGTGCCAGCACTAGACTAGCCGTTCAAGAGACCCAGTACTTC. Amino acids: CASTRLAVQETQYF.

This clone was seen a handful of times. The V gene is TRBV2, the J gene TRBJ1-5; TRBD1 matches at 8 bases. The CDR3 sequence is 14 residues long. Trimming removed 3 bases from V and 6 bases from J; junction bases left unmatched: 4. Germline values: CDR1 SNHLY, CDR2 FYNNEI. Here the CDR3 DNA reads TGTGCCAGCAGTGACAGGGGGCGAGGTCAGCCCCAGCATTTT. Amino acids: CASSDRGRGQPQHF.

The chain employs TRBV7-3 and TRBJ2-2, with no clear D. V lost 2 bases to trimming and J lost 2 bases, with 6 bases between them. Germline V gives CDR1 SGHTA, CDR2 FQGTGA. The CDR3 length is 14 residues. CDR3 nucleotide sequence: TGTGCCAGCAGCTTATTCTCTAACACCGGGGAGCTGTTTTTT. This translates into CASSLFSNTGELFF.